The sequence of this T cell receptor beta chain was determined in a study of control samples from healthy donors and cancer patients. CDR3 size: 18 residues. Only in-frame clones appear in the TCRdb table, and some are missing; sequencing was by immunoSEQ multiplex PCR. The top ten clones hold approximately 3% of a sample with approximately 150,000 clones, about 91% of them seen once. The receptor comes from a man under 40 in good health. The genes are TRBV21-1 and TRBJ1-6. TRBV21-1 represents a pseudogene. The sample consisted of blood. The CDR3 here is CASSKVGGRATYNSPLHF. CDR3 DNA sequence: TGTGCCAGCAGCAAAGTGGGGGGCAGGGCTACCTATAATTCACCCCTCCACTTT.